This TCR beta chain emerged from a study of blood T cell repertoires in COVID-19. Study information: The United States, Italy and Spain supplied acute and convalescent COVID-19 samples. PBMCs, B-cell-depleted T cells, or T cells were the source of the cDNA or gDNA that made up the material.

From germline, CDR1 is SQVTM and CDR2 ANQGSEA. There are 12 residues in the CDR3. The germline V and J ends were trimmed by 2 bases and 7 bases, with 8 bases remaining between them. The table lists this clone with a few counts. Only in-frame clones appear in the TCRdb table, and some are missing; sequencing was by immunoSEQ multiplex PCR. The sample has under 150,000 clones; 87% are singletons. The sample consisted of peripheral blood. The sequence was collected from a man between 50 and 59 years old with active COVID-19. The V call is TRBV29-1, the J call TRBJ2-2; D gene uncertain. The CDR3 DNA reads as TGCAGCGTTGAATCGTTTAACGGGGAGCTGTTTTTT. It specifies CSVESFNGELFF.